Listed below are T cell receptor beta chains from one sample, sequenced in a study of cytomegalovirus exposure and HLA in healthy donors. Clones were sequenced by immunoSEQ multiplex PCR, and TCRdb holds only the in-frame ones, with some missing. Of about 150,000 clones in the sample, about 73% were seen once. The material sequenced was PBMCs. The receptors stem from a woman aged 55-70 years in good health and CMV-seropositive. Both conserved end residues are part of each CDR3. D genes are given only for firm matches. Part of the rows lack a size; the others show once, few, many or a class for expanded clones.

j_gene,v_gene,d_gene,abundance,CDR3aa,CDR3nt
TRBJ2-3,TRBV5-1,TRBD1,-,CASSLMGQGTDTQYF,TGCGCCAGCAGCTTGATGGGACAGGGCACAGATACGCAGTATTTT
TRBJ2-7,TRBV2,TRBD2,few,CASTGLAGAYEQYF,TGTGCCAGCACCGGACTAGCGGGAGCCTACGAGCAGTACTTC
TRBJ1-1,TRBV7-9,TRBD1,once,CASSRTGGRGYTEAFF,TGTGCCAGCAGCCGTACAGGGGGAAGAGGTTACACTGAAGCTTTCTTT
TRBJ2-7,TRBV7-9,-,-,CASSTGSYEQYF,TGTGCCAGCAGCACAGGATCCTACGAGCAGTACTTC
TRBJ2-3,TRBV4-2,-,few,CAKKGQGIDTQYF,TGTGCCAAAAAAGGGCAGGGAATAGATACGCAGTATTTT
TRBJ2-7,TRBV9,TRBD2,few,CASSVGGRVSEQYF,TGTGCCAGCAGCGTGGGCGGGAGAGTGAGCGAGCAGTACTTC
TRBJ2-1,TRBV5-4,-,-,CASSLDPGAYNEQFF,TGTGCCAGCAGCTTGGATCCGGGAGCCTACAATGAGCAGTTCTTC
TRBJ1-2,TRBV19,TRBD1,-,CASSILAGGYGYTF,TGTGCCAGTAGTATATTGGCAGGGGGATATGGCTACACCTTC
TRBJ1-3,TRBV6-6,-,few,CASTNGGAGNTIYF,TGTGCCAGCACCAACGGGGGGGCTGGAAACACCATATATTTT
TRBJ2-7,TRBV2,-,-,CASSDGTGSYEQYF,TGTGCCAGCAGTGACGGGACTGGATCCTACGAGCAGTACTTC
TRBJ1-1,TRBV28,-,-,CASLSMNTEAFF,TGTGCCAGCCTGAGTATGAACACTGAAGCTTTCTTT
TRBJ1-2,TRBV4-1,TRBD1,-,CASSQGTGGLDTF,TGCGCCAGCAGCCAGGGGACAGGGGGTTTGGACACCTTC
TRBJ1-2,TRBV5-6,TRBD1,once,CASSWTGYNYGYTF,TGTGCCAGCAGCTGGACAGGCTACAACTATGGCTACACCTTC
TRBJ1-1,TRBV2,-,-,CASSQGQGNTEAFF,TGTGCCAGCAGTCAGGGGCAGGGGAACACTGAAGCTTTCTTT
TRBJ1-4,TRBV5-1,TRBD1,-,CASSLLPKGGLANEKLFF,TGCGCCAGCAGCTTGTTACCGAAAGGGGGCTTGGCTAATGAAAAACTGTTTTTT
TRBJ2-7,TRBV28,-,-,CASSVMGRSYEQYF,TGTGCCAGCAGTGTTATGGGCCGCTCCTACGAGCAGTACTTC
TRBJ1-5,TRBV28,-,few,CASAPNSDQPQHF,TGTGCCAGCGCCCCCAACTCCGATCAGCCCCAGCATTTT
TRBJ2-2,TRBV6-1,TRBD2,few,CASRAGLATSGELFF,TGTGCCAGCAGGGCGGGACTAGCGACGTCCGGGGAGCTGTTTTTT
TRBJ2-3,TRBV7-8,-,-,CASSPGVGSPLTDTQYF,TGTGCCAGCAGCCCAGGGGTGGGGAGCCCACTCACAGATACGCAGTATTTT